The clone carrying this T cell receptor beta chain was seen at least ten times. Read data end 3 residues before the CDR3 end; the end is taken from the germline J gene. This entry belongs to a study of T cell clonality in common variable immunodeficiency. Germline V CDR1 and CDR2: SGHRS, YFSETQ. V lost 4 bases and J lost 3, with 16 bases in between. The CDR3 covers 16 residues. Clones were read by immunoSEQ multiplex PCR, and TCRdb kept only the in-frame ones, dropping some. Listed for the sample are tens of thousands of clones, none seen a single time. The rearrangement uses TRBV5-1 and TRBJ2-2, with D perhaps TRBD2 (8 bases). The sequencing sample was made of peripheral blood mononuclear cells. This sequence was found in a person aged 18 to 75 in good health. CDR3 amino acids: CASSPGGTEDTGELFF. Incomplete CDR3 DNA: TGCGCCAGCAGCCCGGGGGGGACAGAAGACACCGGGGAG.